This is a list of T cell receptor beta chains from one sample in a study of T cells in Graves' hyperthyroidism and ophthalmopathy. TCRdb independently ran MiXCR on the multiplex PCR reads; one entry per CDR3 protein. This sample has some 700,000 distinct CDR3 sequences, with roughly 17% found just once. Sequencing used blood. The receptors shown here come from a man aged 50 or older with Graves' hyperthyroidism. The CDR3 runs from the conserved cysteine through the conserved F or W. A D gene is named only where the DNA matches it firmly. Clone size, where shown, is once, few, many, or a class for clones that have expanded.

>-|TRBV5-5|-|TRBJ1-4|15
CASSLGGITNEKLFF
TGTGCCAGCAGCTTGGGGGGGATAACTAATGAAAAACTGTTTTTT
>few|TRBV11-2|-|TRBJ2-7|15
CASSLYRRAPYEQYF
TGTGCCAGCAGCTTATACAGGAGAGCTCCCTACGAGCAGTACTTC
>few|TRBV20-1|-|TRBJ1-4|14
CSASPQGVREKLFF
TGCAGTGCTAGTCCGCAGGGTGTAAGGGAAAAACTGTTTTTT
>-|TRBV20-1|TRBD2|TRBJ2-3|15
CSARGTSGISDTQYF
TGCAGTGCTAGGGGGACTAGCGGGATTTCAGATACGCAGTATTTT
>many|TRBV7-8|TRBD1|TRBJ2-7|15
CASSPGQGGPYEQYF
TGTGCCAGCAGCCCCGGACAGGGAGGACCCTACGAGCAGTACTTC
>-|TRBV5-1|-|TRBJ1-4|20
CASSFNPIRQRLSTNEKLFF
TGCGCCAGCAGCTTCAATCCGATCCGACAGAGACTTTCAACTAATGAAAAACTGTTTTTT
>-|TRBV5-1|TRBD2|TRBJ2-1|15
CASSFSGATYNEQFF
TGCGCCAGCAGCTTTAGCGGGGCGACCTACAATGAGCAGTTCTTC
>few|TRBV28|-|TRBJ1-1|14
CASSLSTGSEEAFF
TGTGCCAGCAGTTTAAGTACAGGTAGCGAAGAAGCTTTCTTT
>-|TRBV19|-|TRBJ2-7|16
CASSMWASGSSYEQHF
-
>-|TRBV6-1|TRBD2|TRBJ2-3|16
CASSPLAGLSTDTQYF
TGTGCCAGCAGCCCGCTAGCGGGGCTTAGCACAGATACGCAGTATTTT
>few|TRBV6-1|-|TRBJ1-2|15
CASSVAGTREYGYTF
TGTGCCAGCAGCGTTGCCGGGACAAGGGAATATGGCTACACCTTC
>many|TRBV2|-|TRBJ1-2|12
CASSRGSDGYTF
TGTGCCAGCAGCAGGGGTTCGGATGGCTACACCTTC
>-|TRBV20-1|TRBD2|TRBJ2-1|18
CSARVGRLAGEHVNEQFF
TGCAGTGCTAGAGTGGGCCGACTAGCGGGAGAACATGTTAATGAGCAGTTCTTC
>many|TRBV7-3|-|TRBJ1-1|14
CASSPNVGVSEAFF
TGTGCCAGCAGCCCTAATGTCGGGGTCTCTGAAGCTTTCTTT
>many|TRBV27|-|TRBJ2-1|15
CASSPGTTTYNEQFF
TGTGCCAGCAGTCCCGGGACAACAACCTACAATGAGCAGTTCTTC
>many|TRBV7-9|TRBD1|TRBJ2-1|19
CASSSTGAGVTRYLNEQFF
TGTGCCAGCAGCTCAACAGGGGCGGGTGTGACCCGATATTTGAATGAGCAGTTCTTC
>-|TRBV12-3/TRBV12-4|-|TRBJ2-1|15
CASSFKSELYNEQFF
TGTGCCAGCAGTTTCAAAAGCGAACTCTACAATGAGCAGTTCTTC
>-|TRBV19|TRBD2|TRBJ2-7|14
CASSSRTSVTEQYF
TGTGCCAGTAGTTCCCGGACTAGCGTTACCGAGCAGTACTTC
>once|TRBV25-1|TRBD1|TRBJ1-1|14
CASSQSNRDSEAFF
TGCGCCAGCAGCCAGAGTAATCGGGACAGTGAAGCTTTCTTT
>many|TRBV6-1|-|TRBJ1-2|14
CASSREFSPYGYTF
TGTGCCAGCAGTCGGGAATTTAGTCCCTATGGCTACACCTTC
>many|TRBV28|-|TRBJ2-7|14
CASSSGATEYEQYF
TGTGCCAGCAGCTCAGGGGCGACAGAATACGAGCAGTACTTC
>many|TRBV6-1|TRBD2|TRBJ2-7|15
CASIHNRLAGVEQYF
TGTGCCAGCATTCACAACCGACTAGCGGGAGTCGAGCAGTACTTC